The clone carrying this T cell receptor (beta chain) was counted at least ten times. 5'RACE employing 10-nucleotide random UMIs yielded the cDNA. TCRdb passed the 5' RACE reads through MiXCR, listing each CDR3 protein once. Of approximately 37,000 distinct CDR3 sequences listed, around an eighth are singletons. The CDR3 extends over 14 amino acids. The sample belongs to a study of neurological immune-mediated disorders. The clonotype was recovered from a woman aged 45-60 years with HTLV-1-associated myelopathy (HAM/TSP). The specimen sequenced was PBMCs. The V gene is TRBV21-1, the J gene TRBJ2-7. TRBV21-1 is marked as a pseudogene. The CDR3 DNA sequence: TGTGCCAGCAGCAAAAGATCCGTCAAGGACGAGCAGTACTTC. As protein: CASSKRSVKDEQYF.